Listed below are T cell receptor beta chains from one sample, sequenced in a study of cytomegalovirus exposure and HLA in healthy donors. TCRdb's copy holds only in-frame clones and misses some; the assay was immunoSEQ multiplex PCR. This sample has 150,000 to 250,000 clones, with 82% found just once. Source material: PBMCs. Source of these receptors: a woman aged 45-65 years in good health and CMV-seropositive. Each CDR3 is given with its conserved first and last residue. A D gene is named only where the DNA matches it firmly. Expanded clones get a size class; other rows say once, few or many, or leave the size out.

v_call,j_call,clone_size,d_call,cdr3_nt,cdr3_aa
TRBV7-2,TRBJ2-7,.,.,TGTGCCAGCAGCTTAGCTATAGGGGCCTACGAGCAGTACTTC,CASSLAIGAYEQYF
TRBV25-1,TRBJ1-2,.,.,TGTGCCAGCAGTGAATATAAGGGAGGCCACACCTTC,CASSEYKGGHTF
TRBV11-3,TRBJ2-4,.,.,TGTGCCAGCAGCCTCAAAAACAGTCAGTACTTC,CASSLKNSQYF
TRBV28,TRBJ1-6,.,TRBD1,TGTGCCAGCAGTTCCCCCGGACAGGGCGGATCACCCCTCCACTTT,CASSSPGQGGSPLHF
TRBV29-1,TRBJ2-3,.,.,TGCAGCCACGGGCCTTCCGAGGGGTATTTT,CSHGPSEGYF
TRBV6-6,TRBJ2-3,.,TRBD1,TGTGCCAGCAACGGCGGACAGGGGGATACGCAGTATTTT,CASNGGQGDTQYF
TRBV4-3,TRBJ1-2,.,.,TGCGCCAGCAGCCAAGAGGTGGCAGGGGTGAATGGCTACACCTTC,CASSQEVAGVNGYTF
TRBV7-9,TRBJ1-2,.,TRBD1,TGTGCCAGCAGCCTACAGGGGGCGACGGGCTACACCTTC,CASSLQGATGYTF
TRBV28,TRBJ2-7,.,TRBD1,TGTGCCAGCAGATCCGGGACAGGGGGCAACTACGAGCAGTACTTC,CASRSGTGGNYEQYF
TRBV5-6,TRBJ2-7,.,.,TGTGCCAGCAGCTTCGGGGTCTACGAGCAGTACTTC,CASSFGVYEQYF
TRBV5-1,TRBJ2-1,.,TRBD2,TGCGCCAGCAGCTTAAGCGGGAGTTCGAATGAGCAGTTCTTC,CASSLSGSSNEQFF
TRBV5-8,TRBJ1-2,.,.,TGTGCCAACAGCTTGGATATCTATGGCTACACCTTC,CANSLDIYGYTF
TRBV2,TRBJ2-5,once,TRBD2,TGTGCCAGCACCATACGACTAGCGGGGGGGAAAGAGACCCAGTACTTC,CASTIRLAGGKETQYF
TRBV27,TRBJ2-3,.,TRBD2,TGTGCCAGCAAACGTAGCGGGTCGACTAGCACAGATACGCAGTATTTT,CASKRSGSTSTDTQYF
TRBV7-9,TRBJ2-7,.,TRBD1,TGTTCCAGCAGCCGGCGGACAGGCCGACGGTACTTC,CSSSRRTGRRYF
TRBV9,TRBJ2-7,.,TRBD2,TGTGCCAGCAGCGCAACGGGGACTAGCGGGGCAACACAGCAGTACTTC,CASSATGTSGATQQYF
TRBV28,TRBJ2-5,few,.,TGTGCCAGCAGCCGCCGGAACTGGGCCGCGGGCCAAGAGACCCAGTACTTC,CASSRRNWAAGQETQYF
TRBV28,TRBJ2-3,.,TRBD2,TGTGCCAGCACTAGCGGGGACCGGGGAGATACGCAGTATTTT,CASTSGDRGDTQYF
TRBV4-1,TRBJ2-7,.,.,TGCGCCAGCAGCCAATTTAATGCGGGGTCCTACGAGCAGTACTTC,CASSQFNAGSYEQYF
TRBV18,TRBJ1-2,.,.,TGTGCCAGCTCACCTTCGACAGAAGTTAACTATGGCTACACCTTC,CASSPSTEVNYGYTF
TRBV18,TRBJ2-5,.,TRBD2,TGTGCCAGCTCACCAGGACTAGACCAAGAGACCCAGTACTTC,CASSPGLDQETQYF
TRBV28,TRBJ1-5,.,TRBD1,TGTGCCAGCAGTCTACAGGGGGGTGAGGGTCAGCCCCAGCATTTT,CASSLQGGEGQPQHF
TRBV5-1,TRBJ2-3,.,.,TGCGCCAGCAGCCCAGGACTGGCGGCCGGCGGGGATACGCAGTATTTT,CASSPGLAAGGDTQYF
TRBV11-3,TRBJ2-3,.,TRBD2,TGTGCCAGCAGTAGCGGGTCCTTGGGAGATACGCAGTATTTT,CASSSGSLGDTQYF
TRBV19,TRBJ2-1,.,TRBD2,TGTGCCAGTAGACCATTACTAGCGGGAGGGCCCGAGGAATACAATGAGCAGTTCTTC,CASRPLLAGGPEEYNEQFF
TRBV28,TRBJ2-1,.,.,TGTGCCAGCAGCGCGGACTTCAACAATGAGCAGTTCTTC,CASSADFNNEQFF
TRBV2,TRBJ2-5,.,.,TGTGCCAGCAGGATACAGGGAGGGGGGGAGACCCAGTACTTC,CASRIQGGGETQYF
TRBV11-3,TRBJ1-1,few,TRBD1,TGTGCCAGCAGACCGACAGGGACGAACACTGAAGCTTTCTTT,CASRPTGTNTEAFF